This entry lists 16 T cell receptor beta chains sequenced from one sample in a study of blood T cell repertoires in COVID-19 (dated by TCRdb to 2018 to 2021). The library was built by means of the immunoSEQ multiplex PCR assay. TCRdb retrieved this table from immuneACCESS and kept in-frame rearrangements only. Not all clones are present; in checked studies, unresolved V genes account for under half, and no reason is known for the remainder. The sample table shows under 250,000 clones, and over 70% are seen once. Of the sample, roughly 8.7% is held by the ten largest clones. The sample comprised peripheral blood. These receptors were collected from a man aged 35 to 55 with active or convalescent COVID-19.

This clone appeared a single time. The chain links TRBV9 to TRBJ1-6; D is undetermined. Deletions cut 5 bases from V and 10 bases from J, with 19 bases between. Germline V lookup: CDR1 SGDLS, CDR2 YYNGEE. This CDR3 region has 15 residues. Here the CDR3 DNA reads TGTGCCAGCAGTGAGGGTGTGGGCATGAGGTCACCCCTCCACTTT. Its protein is CASSEGVGMRSPLHF.

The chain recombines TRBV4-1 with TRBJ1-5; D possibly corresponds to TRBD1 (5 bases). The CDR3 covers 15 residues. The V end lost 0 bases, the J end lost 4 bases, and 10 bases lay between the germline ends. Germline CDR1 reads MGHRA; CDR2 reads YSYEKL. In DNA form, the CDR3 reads TGCGCCAGCAGCCAAGAACAGGCTCTGAATCAGCCCCAGCATTTT. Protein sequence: CASSQEQALNQPQHF.

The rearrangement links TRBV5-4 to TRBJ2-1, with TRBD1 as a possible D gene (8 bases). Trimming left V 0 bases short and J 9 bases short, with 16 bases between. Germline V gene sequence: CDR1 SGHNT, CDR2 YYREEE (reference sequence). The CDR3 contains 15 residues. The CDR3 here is CASSLDRGGISEQFF. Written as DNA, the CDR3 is TGTGCCAGCAGCTTGGACAGGGGGGGAATCAGTGAGCAGTTCTTC.

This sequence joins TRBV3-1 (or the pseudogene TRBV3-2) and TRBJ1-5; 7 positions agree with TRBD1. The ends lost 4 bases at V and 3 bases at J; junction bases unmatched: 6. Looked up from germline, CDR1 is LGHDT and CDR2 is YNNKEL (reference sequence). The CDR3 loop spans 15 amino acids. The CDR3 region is CASSPRTGFNQPQHF. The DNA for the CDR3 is TGTGCCAGCAGCCCCCGGACAGGATTCAATCAGCCCCAGCATTTT.

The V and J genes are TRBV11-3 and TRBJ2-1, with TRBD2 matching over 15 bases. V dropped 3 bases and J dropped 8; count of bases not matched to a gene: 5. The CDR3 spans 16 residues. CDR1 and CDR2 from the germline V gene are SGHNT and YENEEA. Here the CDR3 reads CASSLGLAGGFDEQFF. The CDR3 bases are TGTGCCAGCAGCTTGGGACTAGCGGGGGGTTTCGATGAGCAGTTCTTC.

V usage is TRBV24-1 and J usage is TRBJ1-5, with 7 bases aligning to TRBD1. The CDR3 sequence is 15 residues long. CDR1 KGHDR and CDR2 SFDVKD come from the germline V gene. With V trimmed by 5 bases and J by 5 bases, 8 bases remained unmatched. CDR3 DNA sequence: TGTGCCACCAGTGCAAGACAGGGAGTAGATCAGCCCCAGCATTTT. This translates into CATSARQGVDQPQHF.

Here the CDR3 reads CASSTPVYNTEAFF. Written as DNA, the CDR3 is TGTGCCAGTAGTACCCCGGTCTATAACACTGAAGCTTTCTTT. The genes are TRBV19 and TRBJ1-1; D uncertain. Germline loops: CDR1 LNHDA, CDR2 SQIVND (reference sequence). V lost 4 bases and J 2 bases, leaving 11 bases between the germline ends. The CDR3 length is 14 residues. The full variable domain, its missing parts supplied by reference TRBV19 and TRBJ1-1, is DGGITQSPKYLFRKEGQNVTLSCEQNLNHDAMYWYRQDPGQGLRLIYYSQIVNDFQKGDIAEGYSVSREKKESFPLTVTSAQKNPTAFYLCASSTPVYNTEAFFGQGTRLTVV.

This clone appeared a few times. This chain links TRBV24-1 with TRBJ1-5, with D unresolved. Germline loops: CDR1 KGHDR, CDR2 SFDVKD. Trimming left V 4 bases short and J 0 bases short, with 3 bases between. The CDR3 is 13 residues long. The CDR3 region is CATSESSNQPQHF. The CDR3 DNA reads TGTGCCACCAGTGAGAGTAGCAATCAGCCCCAGCATTTT.

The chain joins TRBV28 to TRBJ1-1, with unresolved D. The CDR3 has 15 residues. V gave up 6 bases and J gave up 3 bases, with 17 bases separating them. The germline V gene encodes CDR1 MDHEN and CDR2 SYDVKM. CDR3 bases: TGTGCCAGCAGCCCCCCCGGAGTCTCGGACACTGAAGCTTTCTTT. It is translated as CASSPPGVSDTEAFF.

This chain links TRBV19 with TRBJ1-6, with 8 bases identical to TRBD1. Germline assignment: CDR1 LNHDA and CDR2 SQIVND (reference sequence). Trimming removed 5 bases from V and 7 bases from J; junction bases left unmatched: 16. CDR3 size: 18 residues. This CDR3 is CASSPPGTGQGGNSPLHF. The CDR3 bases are TGTGCCAGTAGTCCCCCCGGGACAGGCCAGGGGGGCAATTCACCCCTCCACTTT.

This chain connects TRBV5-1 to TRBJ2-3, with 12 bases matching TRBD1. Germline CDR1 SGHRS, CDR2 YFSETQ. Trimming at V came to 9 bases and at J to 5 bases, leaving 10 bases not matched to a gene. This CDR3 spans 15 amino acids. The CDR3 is CATSTGQGAGDTQYF. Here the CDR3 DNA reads TGCGCCACTTCGACGGGACAGGGGGCGGGAGATACGCAGTATTTT.

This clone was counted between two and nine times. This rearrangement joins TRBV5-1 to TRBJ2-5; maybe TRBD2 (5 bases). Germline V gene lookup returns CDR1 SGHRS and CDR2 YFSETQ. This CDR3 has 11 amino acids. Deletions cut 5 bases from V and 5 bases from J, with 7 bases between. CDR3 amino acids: CASRRGETQYF. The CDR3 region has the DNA TGCGCCAGCAGGCGCGGGGAGACCCAGTACTTC.

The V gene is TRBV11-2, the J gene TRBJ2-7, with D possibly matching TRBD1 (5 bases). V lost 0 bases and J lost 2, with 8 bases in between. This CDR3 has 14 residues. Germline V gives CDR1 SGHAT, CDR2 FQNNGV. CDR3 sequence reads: CASSLDRATYEQYF. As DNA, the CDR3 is TGTGCCAGCAGCTTAGACAGGGCGACCTACGAGCAGTACTTC. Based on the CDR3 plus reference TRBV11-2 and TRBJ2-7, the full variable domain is EAGVAQSPRYKIIEKRQSVAFWCNPISGHATLYWYQQILGQGPKLLIQFQNNGVVDDSQLPKDRFSAERLKGVDSTLKIQPAKLEDSAVYLCASSLDRATYEQYFGPGTRLTVT.

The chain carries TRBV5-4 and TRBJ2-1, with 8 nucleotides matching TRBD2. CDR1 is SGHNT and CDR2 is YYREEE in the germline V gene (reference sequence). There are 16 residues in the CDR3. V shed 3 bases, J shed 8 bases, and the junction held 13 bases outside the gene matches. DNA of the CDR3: TGTGCCAGCAGCTCGCTTCGAAGCGGGAGAAGGGATGAGCAGTTCTTC. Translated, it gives CASSSLRSGRRDEQFF. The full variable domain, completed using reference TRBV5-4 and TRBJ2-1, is ETGVTQSPTHLIKTRGQQVTLRCSSQSGHNTVSWYQQALGQGPQFIFQYYREEENGRGNFPPRFSGLQFPNYSSELNVNALELDDSALYLCASSSLRSGRRDEQFFGPGTRLTVL.

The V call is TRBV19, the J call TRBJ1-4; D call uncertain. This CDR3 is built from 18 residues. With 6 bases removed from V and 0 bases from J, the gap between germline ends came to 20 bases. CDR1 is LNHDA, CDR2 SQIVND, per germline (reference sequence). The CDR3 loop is CASRRLTTTTPTNEKLFF. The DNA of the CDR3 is TGTGCCAGTAGAAGATTGACCACCACTACACCAACTAATGAAAAACTGTTTTTT.

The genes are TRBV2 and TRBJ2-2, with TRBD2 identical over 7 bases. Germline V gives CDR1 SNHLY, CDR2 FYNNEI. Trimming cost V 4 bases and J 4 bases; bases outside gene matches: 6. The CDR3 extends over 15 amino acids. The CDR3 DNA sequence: TGTGCCAGCAGTGGGGTACGCGGGAGCACCGGGGAGCTGTTTTTT. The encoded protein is CASSGVRGSTGELFF. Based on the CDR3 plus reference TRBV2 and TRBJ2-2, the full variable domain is EPEVTQTPSHQVTQMGQEVILRCVPISNHLYFYWYRQILGQKVEFLVSFYNNEISEKSEIFDDQFSVERPDGSNFTLKIRSTKLEDSAMYFCASSGVRGSTGELFFGEGSRLTVL.